This is a list of T cell receptor beta chains from one sample in a study of blood T cell repertoires in COVID-19. Produced via immunoSEQ multiplex PCR; TCRdb's table is partial and in-frame only. This table holds 54,000 or so clones, over 75% found once. Sequenced input: peripheral blood. Source of these receptors: an elderly woman with acute or convalescent COVID-19. Both conserved end residues are part of each CDR3. D genes are given only for firm matches. Some rows mark clone size as missing; the rest say once, few, many or name a class of expanded clone.

once	TRBV6-5	-	13	TRBJ1-6	CASSPEGGSPLHF	TGTGCCAGCAGTCCGGAGGGCGGATCACCCCTCCACTTT
-	TRBV6-6	TRBD2	15	TRBJ2-7	CASRLAGARHYEQYF	TGTGCCAGCAGATTAGCGGGGGCGAGACATTACGAGCAGTACTTC
few	TRBV4-1	-	13	TRBJ1-4	CASSLRLSEKLFF	TGCGCCAGCAGCCTGAGACTTTCTGAAAAACTGTTTTTT
-	TRBV5-5	TRBD1	15	TRBJ1-6	CASSETGTGESPLHF	TGTGCCAGCAGCGAGACCGGGACAGGGGAATCACCCCTCCACTTT
-	TRBV28	TRBD2	15	TRBJ2-1	CASSSTSGFYNEQFF	TGTGCCAGCAGTTCCACTAGCGGTTTTTACAATGAGCAGTTCTTC
-	TRBV12-3/TRBV12-4	-	12	TRBJ1-6	CASSLNRSPLHF	TGTGCCAGCAGTCTCAACAGGTCACCCCTCCACTTT
-	TRBV6-4	-	15	TRBJ1-5	CASSDPHTGDQPQHF	TGTGCCAGCAGTGACCCTCATACAGGTGATCAGCCCCAGCATTTT
-	TRBV9	TRBD2	16	TRBJ2-3	CASSVGGAGGQGTQYF	TGTGCCAGCAGCGTAGGAGGAGCGGGGGGGCAGGGTACGCAGTATTTT
-	TRBV28	TRBD1	15	TRBJ2-7	CASGPPGQGAPEQYF	TGTGCCAGCGGACCTCCGGGACAGGGGGCGCCTGAGCAGTACTTC
-	TRBV9	-	15	TRBJ2-4	CASSVGTGQVNIQYF	TGTGCCAGCAGCGTAGGGACGGGACAAGTAAACATTCAGTACTTC
-	TRBV19	TRBD1	14	TRBJ1-2	CASISPGGWYGYTF	TGTGCCAGTATAAGTCCAGGGGGCTGGTATGGCTACACCTTC
-	TRBV27	TRBD1	13	TRBJ1-2	CASSPRGNYGYTF	TGTGCCAGCAGTCCCAGGGGGAACTATGGCTACACCTTC
-	TRBV18	TRBD1	15	TRBJ2-3	CASSRPQGAADTQYF	TGTGCCAGCTCACGCCCCCAGGGGGCCGCAGATACGCAGTATTTT
-	TRBV11-2	-	14	TRBJ2-3	CASTLSRGTDTQYF	TGTGCCAGCACCCTCTCCAGGGGCACAGATACGCAGTATTTT
once	TRBV4-3	TRBD1	18	TRBJ2-5	CASSQDSSMTGWQETQYF	TGCGCCAGCAGCCAAGATAGTAGTATGACAGGGTGGCAAGAGACCCAGTACTTC
-	TRBV12-2	-	16	TRBJ2-7	CASRLISPRTGGEQYF	TGTGCAAGTCGCTTAATATCCCCTCGGACAGGGGGGGAGCAGTACTTC
-	TRBV4-1	TRBD2	15	TRBJ2-7	CASSQEGLGSYEQYF	TGCGCCAGCAGCCAAGAGGGACTAGGCTCCTACGAGCAGTACTTC
-	TRBV11-3	-	15	TRBJ2-7	CASSLDRGSSYEQYF	TGTGCCAGCAGCTTAGACCGGGGTAGCTCCTACGAGCAGTACTTC
-	TRBV5-4	-	13	TRBJ1-1	CASSFHRGTEAFF	TGTGCCAGCAGCTTTCATAGGGGGACTGAAGCTTTCTTT
-	TRBV3-1/TRBV3-2	TRBD2	16	TRBJ2-7	CASSQDIPGGRDEQYF	TGTGCCAGCAGCCAAGATATCCCGGGAGGTAGGGACGAGCAGTACTTC
-	TRBV7-9	-	16	TRBJ1-1	CASSPHIASMNSEAFF	TGTGCCAGCAGCCCCCATATCGCCTCTATGAACTCTGAAGCTTTCTTT
-	TRBV27	-	15	TRBJ1-6	CASSLFEGRDSPLHF	TGTGCCAGCAGTTTATTCGAGGGCCGGGATTCACCCCTCCACTTT
-	TRBV29-1	-	13	TRBJ1-6	CSLKGVLHSPLHF	TGCAGCCTGAAAGGGGTTTTGCATTCACCCCTCCACTTT
once	TRBV6-4	TRBD1	14	TRBJ1-2	CASSDSGQNYGYTF	TGTGCCAGCAGTGACTCGGGACAGAACTATGGCTACACCTTC
-	TRBV20-1	TRBD2	16	TRBJ2-5	CSASLAGGPFQETQYF	TGCAGTGCTAGTCTAGCGGGAGGGCCTTTCCAAGAGACCCAGTACTTC
-	TRBV7-2	-	15	TRBJ1-6	CASSLGGVFNSPLHF	TGTGCCAGCAGCTTAGGGGGAGTCTTTAATTCACCCCTCCACTTT
-	TRBV2	-	12	TRBJ2-5	CASNGGRETQYF	TGTGCCAGCAATGGGGGCCGCGAGACCCAGTACTTC
few	TRBV30	-	10	TRBJ2-1	CAWSVEEQFF	TGTGCCTGGAGTGTAGAGGAGCAGTTCTTC
once	TRBV19	TRBD2	16	TRBJ2-1	CASSPGTSGNYNEQFF	TGTGCCAGTAGTCCAGGGACTAGCGGGAACTACAATGAGCAGTTCTTC
-	TRBV2	TRBD1	14	TRBJ2-2	CASSGQGGTGELFF	TGTGCCAGCAGTGGACAGGGTGGGACCGGGGAGCTGTTTTTT
-	TRBV27	TRBD2	15	TRBJ2-7	CASSSGRAGSYEQYF	TGTGCCAGCAGTTCCGGGAGGGCCGGGAGTTACGAGCAGTACTTC
-	TRBV29-1	TRBD1	15	TRBJ2-7	CSVVDISRGLGEQYF	TGCAGCGTTGTAGATATAAGCAGGGGGCTAGGGGAGCAGTACTTC
few	TRBV7-2	-	13	TRBJ1-1	CASSGGRGTEAFF	TGTGCCAGCAGCGGAGGCCGGGGAACTGAAGCTTTCTTT
-	TRBV7-9	TRBD1	15	TRBJ2-1	CASSLVDGTDNEQFF	TGTGCCAGCAGCTTAGTTGATGGGACAGACAATGAGCAGTTCTTC
-	TRBV9	TRBD1	14	TRBJ2-3	CASSYGQGPDTQYF	TGTGCCAGCAGCTATGGACAGGGACCAGATACGCAGTATTTT
-	TRBV27	TRBD2	15	TRBJ2-1	CASSSPGLALNEQFF	TGTGCCAGCAGCTCGCCGGGACTAGCTCTCAATGAGCAGTTCTTC
-	TRBV27	-	14	TRBJ1-2	CASSLGPANYGYTF	TGTGCCAGCAGTTTAGGTCCAGCTAACTATGGCTACACCTTC
few	TRBV7-9	-	13	TRBJ1-6	CASSFDRNSPLHF	TGTGCCAGCAGCTTTGACAGGAATTCACCCCTCCACTTT
-	TRBV4-3	-	15	TRBJ2-4	CASSQDYIGTDIQYF	TGCGCCAGCAGCCAGGACTACATAGGGACGGACATTCAGTACTTC
-	TRBV5-4	-	14	TRBJ1-1	CASSLGGGNTEAFF	TGTGCCAGCAGCTTGGGAGGGGGGAACACTGAAGCTTTCTTT
-	TRBV4-1	TRBD2	17	TRBJ2-7	CASSQGLSGRAPYEQYF	TGCGCCAGCAGCCAAGGGTTGAGCGGGAGGGCTCCTTACGAGCAGTACTTC
-	TRBV27	TRBD1	15	TRBJ2-7	CASSTLDRATYEQYF	TGTGCCAGCAGTACCCTGGACAGGGCAACCTACGAGCAGTACTTC
-	TRBV24-1	-	13	TRBJ1-5	CATDRPRGQPQHF	TGTGCCACAGACAGGCCGAGAGGGCAGCCCCAGCATTTT